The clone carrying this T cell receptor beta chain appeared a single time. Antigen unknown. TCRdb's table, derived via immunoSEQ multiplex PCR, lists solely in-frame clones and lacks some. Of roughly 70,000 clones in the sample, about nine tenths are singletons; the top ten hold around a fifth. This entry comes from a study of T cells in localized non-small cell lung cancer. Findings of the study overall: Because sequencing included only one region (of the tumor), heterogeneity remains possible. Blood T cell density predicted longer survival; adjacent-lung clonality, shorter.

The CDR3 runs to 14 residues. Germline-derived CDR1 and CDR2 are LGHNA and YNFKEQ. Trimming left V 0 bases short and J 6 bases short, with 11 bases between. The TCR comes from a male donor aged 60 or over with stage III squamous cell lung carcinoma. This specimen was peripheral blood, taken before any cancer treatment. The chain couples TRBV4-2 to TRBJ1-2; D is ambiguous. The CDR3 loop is CASSQDPGSHGYTF. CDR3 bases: TGTGCCAGCAGCCAAGATCCGGGTTCCCATGGCTACACCTTC.